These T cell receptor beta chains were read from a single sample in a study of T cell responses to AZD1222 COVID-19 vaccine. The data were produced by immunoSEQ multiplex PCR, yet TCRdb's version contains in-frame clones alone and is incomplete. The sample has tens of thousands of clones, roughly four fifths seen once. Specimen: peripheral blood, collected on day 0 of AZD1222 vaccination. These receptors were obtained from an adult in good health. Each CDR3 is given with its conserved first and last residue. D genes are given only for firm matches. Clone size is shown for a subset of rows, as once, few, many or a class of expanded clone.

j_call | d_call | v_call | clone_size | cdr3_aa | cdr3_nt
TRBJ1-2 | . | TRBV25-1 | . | CASSELGYGYTF | TGTGCCAGCAGTGAATTGGGCTATGGCTACACCTTC
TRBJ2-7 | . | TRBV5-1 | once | CASSLDRQTYEQYF | TGCGCCAGCAGCTTGGATAGACAGACTTACGAGCAGTACTTC
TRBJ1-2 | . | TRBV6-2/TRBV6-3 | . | CASSYNIGEEGYTF | TGTGCCAGCAGTTACAATATCGGGGAGGAAGGCTACACCTTC
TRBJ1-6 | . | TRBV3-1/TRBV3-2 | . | CASSQVPSNSPLHF | TGTGCCAGCAGCCAAGTCCCCTCTAATTCACCCCTCCACTTT
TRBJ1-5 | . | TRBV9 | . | CASSARGGGTSNQPQHF | TGTGCCAGCAGCGCCCGCGGGGGAGGGACTAGCAATCAGCCCCAGCATTTT
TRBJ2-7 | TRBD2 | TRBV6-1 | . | CASSVSSAGGPYEQYF | TGTGCCAGCAGTGTATCTTCTGCGGGGGGGCCCTACGAGCAGTACTTC
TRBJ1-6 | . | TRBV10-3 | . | CAISEFPPPQGPKDSPLHF | TGTGCCATCAGTGAGTTCCCACCCCCTCAGGGGCCTAAGGATTCACCCCTCCACTTT
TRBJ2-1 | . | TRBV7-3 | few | CASSFQPPTRSSYNEQFF | TGTGCCAGCAGCTTCCAACCCCCCACTAGGAGCTCCTACAATGAGCAGTTCTTC
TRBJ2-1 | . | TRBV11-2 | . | CASSSLTTSYNEQFF | TGTGCCAGCAGCTCCCTAACAACCTCCTACAATGAGCAGTTCTTC
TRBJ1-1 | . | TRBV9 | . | CASSETWENTEAFF | TGTGCCAGCAGCGAAACTTGGGAGAACACTGAAGCTTTCTTT
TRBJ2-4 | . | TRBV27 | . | CASSLLGGGQVKNIQYF | TGTGCCAGCAGTTTATTGGGGGGGGGCCAGGTCAAAAACATTCAGTACTTC
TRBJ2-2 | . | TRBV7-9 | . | CASSLAGFANTGELFF | TGTGCCAGCAGCTTAGCAGGGTTCGCGAACACCGGGGAGCTGTTTTTT
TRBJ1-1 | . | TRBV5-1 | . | CASSLESNTEAFF | TGCGCCAGCAGCTTGGAGTCGAACACTGAAGCTTTCTTT
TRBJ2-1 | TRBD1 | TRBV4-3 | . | CASSQVWAGTGDNEQFF | TGCGCCAGCAGCCAAGTTTGGGCCGGGACAGGGGACAATGAGCAGTTCTTC
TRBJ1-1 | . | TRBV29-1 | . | CSAAVRPGTEAFF | TGCAGCGCTGCTGTGCGGCCGGGGACTGAAGCTTTCTTT